One and the same sample provided the 9 T cell receptor beta chains below, sequenced in a study of OX40 agonist ivuxolimab in advanced cancers. Clones were read by immunoSEQ multiplex PCR, and TCRdb kept only the in-frame ones, dropping some. The table includes about 70,000 clones, 80% to 90% detected once. The sequencing used CD4+ or CD8+ T cells sorted from blood, collected in a trial of the OX40 agonist ivuxolimab. The receptors stem from an adult with an advanced solid tumor such as melanoma, head and neck, liver or kidney cancer.

The chain is built from TRBV2 and TRBJ2-3; 9 nucleotides agree with TRBD2. This CDR3 contains 17 residues. Germline V gene sequence: CDR1 SNHLY, CDR2 FYNNEI. J gave up 6 bases and V 2 bases, and 12 bases lay outside the gene matches. The CDR3 nucleotides read TGTGCCAGCAGTGAATTTCTGCTAGCGGGGAGGGGGGATACGCAGTATTTT. It is translated as CASSEFLLAGRGDTQYF.

The J gene is TRBJ1-2, the V gene TRBV27; 7 bases are shared with TRBD1. The CDR3 totals 15 residues. Per germline, CDR1 MNHEY and CDR2 SMNVEV (reference sequence). Trimming at V came to 4 bases and at J to 4 bases, leaving 9 bases not matched to a gene. Written as DNA, the CDR3 is TGTGCCAGCAGTTCCGACAGGGAGGCCTCCTATGGCTACACCTTC. It translates to CASSSDREASYGYTF.

This clone was recorded once. The chain links TRBV7-9 to TRBJ1-2; D is possibly TRBD1 (5 bases). This CDR3 contains 15 residues. Trimming stripped 6 bases from V and 4 bases from J, with 18 bases between. The V gene's germline CDR1 is SEHNR and CDR2 FQNEAQ (reference sequence). The CDR3 DNA is TGTGCCAGCAGTCAAATGTCGACAGAGAGCTATGGCTACACCTTC. It yields the protein CASSQMSTESYGYTF.

V gene TRBV6-5 combines with J gene TRBJ2-3; 8 nucleotides agree with TRBD1. Germline values: CDR1 MNHEY, CDR2 SVGAGI. This CDR3 comprises 13 residues. V lost 10 bases to trimming and J lost 0 bases; unmatched junction nucleotides: 3. The chain's CDR3 is CATGTGSTDTQYF. Here the CDR3 DNA reads TGTGCCACCGGGACAGGAAGCACAGATACGCAGTATTTT.

V usage is TRBV4-2 and J usage is TRBJ2-2; TRBD2 matches at 13 bases. CDR3 length: 18 residues. Germline V gene sequence: CDR1 LGHNA, CDR2 YNFKEQ. V was clipped by 3 bases and J by 9 bases; unmatched bases: 13. Written as DNA, the CDR3 is TGTGCCAGCAGCCAGGACAGGGGGGGGACTAGCGGGGTCAGGGAGCTGTTTTTT. Its translation is CASSQDRGGTSGVRELFF.

This clone was observed a handful of times. The chain recombines TRBV19 with TRBJ2-1; 7 bases map to TRBD1. Germline lookup yields CDR1 LNHDA and CDR2 SQIVND (reference sequence). V lost 7 bases and J lost 1; bases outside the gene matches: 4. CDR3 length: 14 amino acids. CDR3 protein: CASIRQGSYNEQFF. The CDR3 DNA reads TGTGCCAGTATAAGACAGGGATCCTACAATGAGCAGTTCTTC.

This clone appeared once. The chain employs TRBV6-6 and TRBJ2-2; TRBD1 agrees at 8 bases. V was pared by 4 bases and J by 7 bases, with 2 bases of the junction left unmatched. There are 13 residues in the CDR3. CDR1 is MNHNY, CDR2 SVGAGI, per germline (reference sequence). Written as DNA, the CDR3 is TGTGCCAGCAGTTCAGGGGGCATCGGGGAGCTGTTTTTT. The encoded protein is CASSSGGIGELFF.

The rearrangement links TRBV5-1 to TRBJ1-5; a possible D gene is TRBD1 (5 bases). V was pared by 0 bases and J by 1 base, with 14 bases between. CDR3 length: 17 residues. The V gene's germline CDR1 is SGHRS and CDR2 YFSETQ. The CDR3 sequence: CASSLGGGEVSNQPQHF. DNA for the CDR3: TGCGCCAGCAGCTTGGGCGGGGGGGAAGTAAGCAATCAGCCCCAGCATTTT. Full variable domain (outside the CDR3, taken from reference TRBV5-1 and TRBJ1-5): KAGVTQTPRYLIKTRGQQVTLSCSPISGHRSVSWYQQTPGQGLQFLFEYFSETQRNKGNFPGRFSGRQFSNSRSEMNVSTLELGDSALYLCASSLGGGEVSNQPQHFGDGTRLSIL.

V gene TRBV11-1 combines with J gene TRBJ2-3, with 9 positions matching TRBD1. This CDR3 comprises 15 residues. From germline, CDR1 is SGHAT and CDR2 FQDESV (reference sequence). V was clipped by 1 base and J by 3 bases; unmatched bases: 2. CDR3 in amino acids: CASSLGQGVTDTQYF. CDR3 DNA sequence: TGTGCCAGCAGCTTAGGACAGGGGGTAACAGATACGCAGTATTTT.